A single sample is the source of the 25 T cell receptor beta chains below, sequenced in a study of shared clonotypes between healthy human individuals. Sequencing was performed with immunoSEQ multiplex PCR; in TCRdb, only in-frame clones are kept and a portion is missing. The sample consists of around 2.5 million clones, over 85% of them appearing once. Input material: naive CD4+ T cells from PBMCs. Subset described: CD45RA+ positively selected. All receptors come from a man younger than 30 in good health. Some clones in this sample may be carry-over from other donors' samples.

This chain connects TRBV25-1 to TRBJ2-1; possible D gene TRBD2, 6 bases. The germline V gene encodes CDR1 MGHDK and CDR2 SYGVNS. This CDR3 has 15 amino acids. V was cut by 3 bases and J by 0 bases, with 9 bases left in between. CDR3 sequence reads: CASSETGGSYNEQFF. The CDR3 DNA reads as TGTGCCAGCAGTGAGACCGGGGGCTCCTACAATGAGCAGTTCTTC.

The chain couples TRBV4-3 to TRBJ1-6, with a possible D match to TRBD1 (5 bases). Looked up from germline, CDR1 is LGHNA and CDR2 is YSLEER. Trimming removed 2 bases from V and 2 bases from J, with 13 bases in between. This CDR3 contains 17 residues. The CDR3 loop reads CASSQFSQGPYNSPLHF. CDR3 DNA sequence: TGCGCCAGCAGCCAATTTAGTCAGGGACCCTATAATTCACCCCTCCACTTT.

Comment on this clone: The same CDR3 also results from other DNA sequences found in this sample. The chain recombines TRBV7-3 with TRBJ2-1; 14 bases line up with TRBD2. Trimming at V came to 3 bases and at J to 9 bases, leaving 1 base not matched to a gene. This CDR3 region has 14 residues. The germline gives CDR1 SGHTA, CDR2 FQGTGA. DNA of the CDR3: TGTGCCAGCAGCTTCGGGACTAGCGGGAGTGAGCAGTTCTTC. This sequence encodes CASSFGTSGSEQFF.

The chain uses TRBV25-1 and TRBJ2-7, with 8 bases matching TRBD2. Germline-derived CDR1 and CDR2 are MGHDK and SYGVNS. With 1 base clipped from V and 4 bases from J, the junction kept 9 bases outside the gene matches. This CDR3 region has 16 residues. DNA of the CDR3: TGTGCCAGCAGTGAATTGGGAGCGGGAGAAAGGTACGAGCAGTACTTC. Translating gives CASSELGAGERYEQYF.

The chain carries TRBV29-1 and TRBJ1-2; D is ambiguous. The V end was cut by 3 bases, the J end by 6 bases, with 26 bases between. This CDR3 comprises 17 residues. Germline CDR1 reads SQVTM; CDR2 reads ANQGSEA. CDR3 nucleotide sequence: TGCAGCGTTGATAGTCTGGACCACGCCAAATCCAACCATGGCTACACCTTC. Its translation: CSVDSLDHAKSNHGYTF.

The chain is built from TRBV19 and TRBJ1-1; no firm D call. Trimming cost V 1 base and J 0 bases, with 12 bases left between them. The CDR3 consists of 16 residues. CDR1 is LNHDA, CDR2 SQIVND, per germline (reference sequence). CDR3 sequence: CASSIAPADLNTEAFF. The DNA for the CDR3 is TGTGCCAGTAGTATAGCCCCGGCAGACTTGAACACTGAAGCTTTCTTT.

J is TRBJ2-1 and V is TRBV7-2, with D perhaps TRBD1 or TRBD2 (5 bases each). CDR3 length equals 16 residues. CDR1 and CDR2 (germline): SGHTA, FQGNSA. Trimming cost V 2 bases and J 2 bases, with 13 bases left between them. The CDR3 sequence: CASSLFRDPTYNEQFF. In DNA form, the CDR3 reads TGTGCCAGCAGCTTATTCAGGGACCCTACCTACAATGAGCAGTTCTTC.

V is TRBV28 and J is TRBJ1-3; tentatively, D is TRBD1 (6 bases). Per germline, CDR1 MDHEN and CDR2 SYDVKM. Deletions cut 7 bases from V and 8 bases from J, with 18 bases between. The CDR3 contains 14 residues. Here the CDR3 DNA reads TGTGCCAGCACCCTACGCAGGGGCCGGGACACCATATATTTT. This sequence encodes CASTLRRGRDTIYF. The whole variable domain, filled in from reference TRBV28 and TRBJ1-3, reads DVKVTQSSRYLVKRTGEKVFLECVQDMDHENMFWYRQDPGLGLRLIYFSYDVKMKEKGDIPEGYSVSREKKERFSLILESASTNQTSMYLCASTLRRGRDTIYFGEGSWLTVV.

The V and J genes are TRBV9 and TRBJ2-2; D might be TRBD1 (5 bases). CDR3 length: 16 amino acids. V lost 2 bases and J 4 bases, leaving 15 bases between the germline ends. CDR1 and CDR2 from the germline V gene are SGDLS and YYNGEE. CDR3 DNA: TGTGCCAGCAGCGTTTCCTGGGGCCGCTCCACCGGGGAGCTGTTTTTT. Translating gives CASSVSWGRSTGELFF.

In this sample, this clone turned up a few times. This chain uses TRBV28 with TRBJ2-2; possibly TRBD1 for D (6 bases). The CDR3 runs 16 residues. V was shortened by 4 bases and J by 6 bases, with 18 bases between the two germline ends. Germline V gene data show CDR1 as MDHEN and CDR2 as SYDVKM. The CDR3 loop reads CASSYFRGGNSGELFF. In DNA form, the CDR3 reads TGTGCCAGCAGTTACTTCAGGGGTGGAAATTCCGGGGAGCTGTTTTTT.

This sequence joins TRBV30 and TRBJ2-1, with 10 bases matching TRBD1. The CDR3 sequence is 14 residues long. V lost 4 bases to trimming and J lost 8 bases; unmatched junction nucleotides: 8. Germline CDR1 GTSNPN, CDR2 SVGIG (reference sequence). In DNA, the CDR3 is TGTGCCTGGAACCCGGGACAGGGGAGTTATGAGCAGTTCTTC. Translating it yields CAWNPGQGSYEQFF.

The J gene is TRBJ2-7, the V gene TRBV2; D is ambiguous. Germline V lookup: CDR1 SNHLY, CDR2 FYNNEI. The CDR3 sequence is 14 residues long. With 2 bases removed from V and 6 bases from J, the gap between germline ends came to 14 bases. The CDR3 region has the DNA TGTGCCAGCAGTGAAATGGCGGCTGCTAGCGAGCAGTACTTC. Its translation is CASSEMAAASEQYF.

CDR3 amino acids: CASSFHVYEQFF. The CDR3 DNA reads TGCGCCAGCAGCTTCCACGTTTACGAGCAGTTCTTC. The rearrangement links TRBV5-1 to TRBJ2-1; the D is unclear. The germline V and J ends were trimmed by 2 bases and 10 bases, with 10 bases remaining between them. Germline loops: CDR1 SGHRS, CDR2 YFSETQ. CDR3 length: 12 amino acids.

V and J are TRBV15 and TRBJ1-5; TRBD1 agrees at 9 bases. The CDR3 covers 13 residues. J gave up 9 bases and V 3 bases, and 3 bases lay outside the gene matches. Germline V gene data show CDR1 as LNHNV and CDR2 as YYDKDF (reference sequence). The CDR3, as DNA: TGTGCCACCAGCAGGGGGACAGGGATGCCCCAGCATTTT. Residues: CATSRGTGMPQHF.

The rearrangement links TRBV5-5 to TRBJ1-2, with 9 nucleotides matching TRBD1. Germline-derived CDR1 and CDR2 are SGHKS and YYEKEE (reference sequence). V shed 0 bases and J 5 bases; nucleotides not matched to a gene: 8. The CDR3 loop spans 16 amino acids. For the CDR3, the DNA is TGTGCCAGCAGCTTGGCGCAGGGACAGGGAGTTTATGGCTACACCTTC. Its protein product is CASSLAQGQGVYGYTF. Using reference TRBV5-5 and TRBJ1-2 for the parts outside the CDR3, the full variable domain is DAGVTQSPTHLIKTRGQQVTLRCSPISGHKSVSWYQQVLGQGPQFIFQYYEKEERGRGNFPDRFSARQFPNYSSELNVNALLLGDSALYLCASSLAQGQGVYGYTFGSGTRLTVV.

Remarks on this clone: The sample holds other DNA sequences that translate to the same CDR3. In DNA, the CDR3 is TGTGCCATCAGCTCAGGGGCGGGGGAGACCCAGTACTTC. Protein product: CAISSGAGETQYF. This chain connects TRBV10-3 to TRBJ2-5; D is tentatively TRBD1 or TRBD2 (6 bases each). V was trimmed by 6 bases and J by 5 bases, leaving 13 bases between them. The CDR3 is made up of 13 amino acids. CDR1 is ENHRY and CDR2 is SYGVKD in the germline V gene.

On this clone: At the DNA level, this CDR3 is encoded by other sequences in the same sample as well. V usage is TRBV6-5 and J usage is TRBJ2-6; D unclear. This CDR3 region has 14 residues. Germline V lookup: CDR1 MNHEY, CDR2 SVGAGI. Trimming left V 0 bases short and J 4 bases short, with 4 bases between. DNA for the CDR3: TGTGCCAGCAGTTACTCCCCAGGGGCCAACGTCCTGACTTTC. Protein sequence: CASSYSPGANVLTF.

With regard to this clone: Other DNA sequences within the sample encode an identical CDR3. The genes are TRBV7-2 and TRBJ2-2; 11 nucleotides line up with TRBD2. Germline V CDR1 and CDR2: SGHTA, FQGNSA. The ends lost 1 base at V and 2 bases at J; junction bases unmatched: 0. CDR3 length: 16 amino acids. The CDR3 DNA reads TGTGCCAGCAGCTTAGGACTAGCGGGAAACACCGGGGAGCTGTTTTTT. Encoded protein: CASSLGLAGNTGELFF.

The chain is built from TRBV14 and TRBJ1-2; D is possibly TRBD1 (6 bases). The CDR3 sequence is 15 residues long. CDR1 SGHDN and CDR2 FVKESK come from the germline V gene. V shed 11 bases and J shed 0 bases, with 19 bases lying between them. For the CDR3, the DNA is TGTGCCTCAAGGCCGGCCCAGGGGCCTAACTATGGCTACACCTTC. Translated, it gives CASRPAQGPNYGYTF.

The rearrangement joins TRBV5-4 to TRBJ1-2, with D maybe TRBD1 (6 bases). CDR1 SGHNT and CDR2 YYREEE come from the germline V gene (reference sequence). Trimming took off 4 bases at V and 6 bases at J, with 19 bases between the two ends. The CDR3 runs to 15 residues. The CDR3 sequence is CASSQNRVLSDGYTF. The CDR3 DNA sequence: TGTGCCAGCAGCCAAAACAGGGTCTTGTCGGATGGCTACACCTTC.

V and J are TRBV14 and TRBJ2-7; 10 bases are shared with TRBD2. Germline loops: CDR1 SGHDN, CDR2 FVKESK. The CDR3 extends over 14 amino acids. Unmatched junction bases numbered 4, after V lost 3 bases and J lost 5 bases. As DNA, the CDR3 is TGTGCCAGCAGCCAGGCTAGCGGGAGAAACGAGCAGTACTTC. Its translation is CASSQASGRNEQYF.

The rearrangement joins TRBV29-1 to TRBJ2-7; 10 nucleotides agree with TRBD1. The germline CDR1 and CDR2 sequences are SQVTM and ANQGSEA. The junction had 8 bases not matched to a gene; V was cut back by 4 bases and J by 2 bases. CDR3 length: 15 amino acids. CDR3 in amino acids: CSVVPTGGKTYEQYF. DNA of the CDR3: TGCAGCGTTGTCCCGACAGGGGGCAAAACCTACGAGCAGTACTTC.

CDR3 in DNA: TGTGCCAGCAGTTCGTGGGTCGGGGGGCGCACTGAAGCTTTCTTT. Protein sequence: CASSSWVGGRTEAFF. The genes are TRBV27 and TRBJ1-1, with D possibly matching TRBD1 (6 bases). This CDR3 region has 15 residues. Looked up from germline, CDR1 is MNHEY and CDR2 is SMNVEV (reference sequence). The germline V and J ends were trimmed by 4 bases and 4 bases, with 16 bases remaining between them.

The chain joins TRBV15 to TRBJ2-3, with D unresolved. The CDR3 runs to 14 residues. V lost 0 bases and J 8 bases, leaving 12 bases between the germline ends. Germline CDR1 reads LNHNV; CDR2 reads YYDKDF (reference sequence). In DNA, the CDR3 is TGTGCCACCAGCAGAGATTTGAGAGTGGGTACGCAGTATTTT. It yields the protein CATSRDLRVGTQYF.

The chain is built from TRBV20-1 and TRBJ2-7; D is unresolved. The V gene's germline CDR1 is DFQATT and CDR2 SNEGSKA (reference sequence). The CDR3 spans 11 residues. The ends were cut back, 1 base at V and 6 bases at J, with 7 bases in the middle. Written as DNA, the CDR3 is TGCAGTGCTAGAGCTCCAACCGAGCAGTACTTC. This translates into CSARAPTEQYF.